A single sample is the source of the 18 T cell receptor beta chains below, sequenced in a study of blood T cell repertoires in COVID-19. Method: immunoSEQ multiplex PCR; TCRdb's copy keeps in-frame clones and lacks some. The sample contains about 270,000 clones, approximately 90% of which appear only once. The specimen sequenced was PBMCs or T cells enriched from blood (not recorded which). The receptors come from a young woman who had recovered from COVID-19.

The chain uses TRBV7-9 and TRBJ1-6; D gene ambiguous. The CDR3 consists of 14 residues. V was pared by 3 bases and J by 7 bases, with 10 bases between. CDR1 and CDR2 (germline): SEHNR, FQNEAQ (reference sequence). The CDR3 loop reads CASSFYSANSPLHF. As DNA, the CDR3 is TGTGCCAGCAGCTTCTACAGTGCCAATTCACCCCTCCACTTT.

V and J are TRBV19 and TRBJ1-2, with 9 bases fitting TRBD1. CDR1 and CDR2 (germline): LNHDA, SQIVND (reference sequence). The CDR3 has 16 residues. The V gene end was trimmed by 4 bases and the J gene end by 2 bases; junction bases not matched to a gene: 8. The DNA for the CDR3 is TGTGCCAGTAGTACGGACAGGGGAGATGCAAACTATGGCTACACCTTC. Protein sequence: CASSTDRGDANYGYTF.

This clone has a single count. This rearrangement joins TRBV5-8 to TRBJ1-2, with D possibly being TRBD1 (6 bases). This CDR3 contains 14 residues. Germline lookup yields CDR1 SGHTS and CDR2 YDEGEE. V dropped 2 bases and J dropped 2 bases, with 10 bases sitting between them. The CDR3 is CASSLPGQNYGYTF. As DNA, the CDR3 is TGTGCCAGCAGCTTACCTGGACAGAACTATGGCTACACCTTC.

The chain links TRBV7-9 to TRBJ2-7; TRBD2 might be the D (5 bases). The CDR3 consists of 17 residues. V lost 1 base to trimming and J lost 4 bases, with 20 bases between them. From germline, CDR1 is SEHNR and CDR2 FQNEAQ (reference sequence). CDR3 sequence: CASSLGTSEAAVYEQYF. As DNA, the CDR3 is TGTGCCAGCAGCTTAGGGACGTCGGAGGCCGCAGTTTACGAGCAGTACTTC. The whole variable domain, remainder taken from reference TRBV7-9 and TRBJ2-7, is DTGVSQNPRHKITKRGQNVTFRCDPISEHNRLYWYRQTLGQGPEFLTYFQNEAQLEKSRLLSDRFSAERPKGSFSTLEIQRTEQGDSAMYLCASSLGTSEAAVYEQYFGPGTRLTVT.

V usage is TRBV19 and J usage is TRBJ1-5; TRBD1 matches 11 bases. V lost 4 bases, J lost 6 bases, and 2 bases stayed unmatched. Germline CDR1 reads LNHDA; CDR2 reads SQIVND (reference sequence). This CDR3 region has 14 residues. The CDR3 nucleotides read TGTGCCAGTAGTAGGACAGGGGGCGGTCAGCCCCAGCATTTT. This translates into CASSRTGGGQPQHF.

The chain uses TRBV19 and TRBJ1-2, with D possibly being TRBD1 (6 bases). V was clipped by 5 bases and J by 8 bases, with 12 bases between them. CDR1 is LNHDA and CDR2 is SQIVND in the germline V gene (reference sequence). The CDR3 covers 12 residues. The CDR3 spells CASSEQGGGYTF. CDR3 nucleotides: TGTGCCAGTAGTGAACAGGGCGGCGGCTACACCTTC.

The chain joins TRBV5-1 to TRBJ1-2; TRBD1 is a possible D gene (5 bases). Germline lookup yields CDR1 SGHRS and CDR2 YFSETQ. CDR3 size: 12 residues. V was clipped by 1 base and J by 4 bases, with 5 bases between them. CDR3 sequence reads: CASSLTGYGYTF. DNA of the CDR3: TGCGCCAGCAGCTTGACAGGCTATGGCTACACCTTC. The variable domain in full, completed from reference TRBV5-1 and TRBJ1-2, reads KAGVTQTPRYLIKTRGQQVTLSCSPISGHRSVSWYQQTPGQGLQFLFEYFSETQRNKGNFPGRFSGRQFSNSRSEMNVSTLELGDSALYLCASSLTGYGYTFGSGTRLTVV.

The chain combines TRBV19 with TRBJ1-2, with a weak D call TRBD1 (5 bases). The V end was cut by 7 bases, the J end by 0 bases, with 15 bases between. CDR3 length: 15 residues. The germline gives CDR1 LNHDA, CDR2 SQIVND (reference sequence). CDR3 sequence: CASTIDSATNYGYTF. DNA of the CDR3: TGTGCCAGTACCATTGACAGCGCCACTAACTATGGCTACACCTTC.

V usage is TRBV5-1 and J usage is TRBJ1-2; 7 positions agree with TRBD1. The ends lost 4 bases at V and 2 bases at J; junction bases unmatched: 11. There are 16 residues in the CDR3. Germline V gives CDR1 SGHRS, CDR2 YFSETQ. CDR3 loop: CASSPTPTGVNYGYTF. The CDR3 DNA sequence: TGCGCCAGCAGCCCTACTCCTACAGGGGTGAACTATGGCTACACCTTC. The full variable domain, rest sourced from reference TRBV5-1 and TRBJ1-2, is KAGVTQTPRYLIKTRGQQVTLSCSPISGHRSVSWYQQTPGQGLQFLFEYFSETQRNKGNFPGRFSGRQFSNSRSEMNVSTLELGDSALYLCASSPTPTGVNYGYTFGSGTRLTVV.

The chain uses TRBV3-1 (or the pseudogene TRBV3-2) and TRBJ1-2; the match to TRBD1 covers 9 bases. CDR1 is LGHDT, CDR2 YNNKEL, per germline (reference sequence). This CDR3 region has 14 residues. J was trimmed by 7 bases and V by 2 bases; bases with no gene match: 5. CDR3 sequence: CASSQRDREAGYTF. CDR3 DNA sequence: TGTGCCAGCAGCCAACGGGACAGGGAGGCTGGCTACACCTTC.

This chain uses TRBV2 with TRBJ1-2; D gene unclear. Germline V gene lookup returns CDR1 SNHLY and CDR2 FYNNEI. This CDR3 contains 12 residues. V dropped 8 bases and J dropped 4 bases, with 11 bases sitting between them. CDR3 amino acids: CASAQAIYGYTF. CDR3 in DNA: TGTGCCAGCGCTCAGGCGATCTATGGCTACACCTTC.

This chain links TRBV11-3 with TRBJ2-3, with D possibly being TRBD1 (8 bases). The germline CDR1 and CDR2 sequences are SGHNT and YENEEA. The CDR3 loop spans 15 amino acids. V gave up 5 bases and J gave up 3 bases, with 15 bases separating them. The CDR3 loop reads CASSPGQGGTDTQYF. The CDR3 DNA reads TGTGCCAGCAGCCCCGGACAGGGAGGGACAGATACGCAGTATTTT.

V usage is TRBV7-9 and J usage is TRBJ1-1; D might be TRBD1 (6 bases). The CDR3 runs 13 residues. Trimming shortened V by 1 base and J by 8 bases, and 11 bases separated the two germline ends. Germline V gives CDR1 SEHNR, CDR2 FQNEAQ (reference sequence). DNA of the CDR3: TGTGCCAGCAGCTTAGAACAGGGTACCGAAGCTTTCTTT. Translation: CASSLEQGTEAFF.

The chain has TRBV5-6 and TRBJ1-4; maybe TRBD1 (6 bases). CDR1 is SGHDT, CDR2 YYEEEE, per germline. V lost 0 bases, J lost 4 bases, and 7 bases lay in between. The CDR3 runs 14 residues. CDR3 sequence: CASSLEGDNEKLFF. CDR3 in DNA: TGTGCCAGCAGCTTGGAGGGGGATAATGAAAAACTGTTTTTT.

The chain uses TRBV4-1 and TRBJ1-1, with 10 positions matching TRBD1. Germline V lookup: CDR1 MGHRA, CDR2 YSYEKL. The CDR3 sequence is 15 residues long. V lost 1 base to trimming and J lost 7 bases; unmatched junction nucleotides: 6. In DNA, the CDR3 is TGCGCCAGCAGCCAAGCGGACAGGGGGACCCATGAAGCTTTCTTT. Protein product: CASSQADRGTHEAFF.

The genes are TRBV2 and TRBJ2-3; 9 bases line up with TRBD1. CDR1 is SNHLY and CDR2 is FYNNEI in the germline V gene. The CDR3 runs to 14 residues. Trimming took 6 bases from V and 5 from J; bases not matched to a gene: 6. CDR3 sequence (DNA): TGTGCCAGCAGGAGGACAGGGGTGGGAGATACGCAGTATTTT. Translated: CASRRTGVGDTQYF.

The chain is built from TRBV20-1 and TRBJ1-4; TRBD1 might be the D (5 bases). V was clipped by 3 bases and J by 8 bases, with 16 bases between them. CDR3 size: 14 residues. The germline V gene encodes CDR1 DFQATT and CDR2 SNEGSKA (reference sequence). The CDR3 reads CSASADRIGEKLFF. The CDR3 DNA reads as TGCAGTGCTAGTGCCGACAGAATTGGAGAAAAACTGTTTTTT.

This chain connects TRBV5-1 to TRBJ1-4; TRBD1 agrees at 10 bases. The CDR3 consists of 16 residues. After removal of 0 bases from V and 6 bases from J, the junction contained 5 bases not matched to a gene. Germline assignment: CDR1 SGHRS and CDR2 YFSETQ. As DNA, the CDR3 is TGCGCCAGCAGCTTGGATTTGGGGACAGGGGATGAAAAACTGTTTTTT. This encodes CASSLDLGTGDEKLFF.